Listed below are T cell receptor beta chains from one sample, sequenced in a study of shared clonotypes between healthy human individuals. Assay: immunoSEQ multiplex PCR; the TCRdb copy retains only in-frame clones and omits some. The table records about a million clones, roughly 77% of them present only once. Material for sequencing was memory CD4+ T cells from PBMCs. The receptors shown here come from a man younger than 35 in good health. Some clones in this sample may be carry-over from other donors' samples. The CDR3 runs from the conserved cysteine through the conserved F or W. Each record gives: V gene, clone size, J gene, CDR3 length, D gene, CDR3 DNA, CDR3 protein. D genes are given only for firm matches. The listing skips clone size in some rows; elsewhere it reads once, few, many or a size class.

V gene: TRBV28
clone size: NA
J gene: TRBJ1-2
CDR3 length: 14
D gene: NA
CDR3 DNA: TGTGCCAGCAGTTTGGTCACCAATGACTATGGCTACACCTTC
CDR3 protein: CASSLVTNDYGYTF

V gene: TRBV5-1
clone size: NA
J gene: TRBJ2-3
CDR3 length: 15
D gene: TRBD2
CDR3 DNA: TGCGCCAGCAGCGCGACTAGCGGGAGCACAGATACGCAGTATTTT
CDR3 protein: CASSATSGSTDTQYF

V gene: TRBV5-1
clone size: once
J gene: TRBJ2-1
CDR3 length: 15
D gene: TRBD2
CDR3 DNA: TGCGCCAGCAGCCGGGGACTAGCGGGAGTTTATGAGCAGTTCTTC
CDR3 protein: CASSRGLAGVYEQFF

V gene: TRBV7-3
clone size: NA
J gene: TRBJ2-3
CDR3 length: 14
D gene: TRBD1
CDR3 DNA: TGTGCCAGCAGCTTTGGGACAGGGGCGGATACGCAGTATTTT
CDR3 protein: CASSFGTGADTQYF

V gene: TRBV5-8
clone size: few
J gene: TRBJ2-7
CDR3 length: 16
D gene: TRBD1
CDR3 DNA: TGTGCCAGCAGCTTGGCAGGGACAGGGGGTACGGTGGGGCAGTACTTC
CDR3 protein: CASSLAGTGGTVGQYF

V gene: TRBV4-1
clone size: NA
J gene: TRBJ2-7
CDR3 length: 14
D gene: NA
CDR3 DNA: TGCGCCAGCAGCCATAATCGGGCTTCGGGTGGGCAGTACTTC
CDR3 protein: CASSHNRASGGQYF

V gene: TRBV16
clone size: NA
J gene: TRBJ2-1
CDR3 length: 14
D gene: NA
CDR3 DNA: TGTGCCAGCAGCCAATTTGGTGTGGACAATGAGCAGTTCTTC
CDR3 protein: CASSQFGVDNEQFF

V gene: TRBV6-1
clone size: NA
J gene: TRBJ2-6
CDR3 length: 17
D gene: TRBD1
CDR3 DNA: TGTGCCAGCAGTGAAGAGGGGACAGCGTCTGGGGCCAACGTCCTGACTTTC
CDR3 protein: CASSEEGTASGANVLTF

V gene: TRBV5-1
clone size: NA
J gene: TRBJ2-5
CDR3 length: 16
D gene: TRBD2
CDR3 DNA: TGCGCCAGCAGCTTTGCGGCGGGAGGGCCTGGGGAGACCCAGTACTTC
CDR3 protein: CASSFAAGGPGETQYF

V gene: TRBV18
clone size: NA
J gene: TRBJ1-2
CDR3 length: 13
D gene: NA
CDR3 DNA: TGTGCCAGCTCACCGGAGGGGCACTATGGCTACACCTTC
CDR3 protein: CASSPEGHYGYTF

V gene: TRBV29-1
clone size: few
J gene: TRBJ1-1
CDR3 length: 12
D gene: NA
CDR3 DNA: TGCAGCGTTAGGGGGAATGGGGCTGAAGCTTTCTTT
CDR3 protein: CSVRGNGAEAFF

V gene: TRBV19
clone size: NA
J gene: TRBJ2-5
CDR3 length: 13
D gene: NA
CDR3 DNA: TGTGCCAGTAGCGGGACAATACAAGAGACCCAGTACTTC
CDR3 protein: CASSGTIQETQYF

V gene: TRBV2
clone size: NA
J gene: TRBJ2-2
CDR3 length: 15
D gene: NA
CDR3 DNA: TGTGCCAGCAGATCCGCGGGAAGGAACACCGGGGAGCTGTTTTTT
CDR3 protein: CASRSAGRNTGELFF

V gene: TRBV9
clone size: NA
J gene: TRBJ1-2
CDR3 length: 16
D gene: NA
CDR3 DNA: TGTGCCAGCAGCGTAGATTTTGGAGGCGGGACCTATGGCTACACCTTC
CDR3 protein: CASSVDFGGGTYGYTF

V gene: TRBV5-5
clone size: NA
J gene: TRBJ1-2
CDR3 length: 13
D gene: NA
CDR3 DNA: TGTGCCAGCAGCCGAGGGGGGAGATATGGCTACACCTTC
CDR3 protein: CASSRGGRYGYTF

V gene: TRBV28
clone size: NA
J gene: TRBJ2-2
CDR3 length: 15
D gene: NA
CDR3 DNA: TGTGCCAGCAGACCGCAGGGCACCCCCACCGGGGAGCTGTTTTTT
CDR3 protein: CASRPQGTPTGELFF

V gene: TRBV30
clone size: many
J gene: TRBJ1-1
CDR3 length: 13
D gene: NA
CDR3 DNA: TGTGCCTGGAGTAGGGGGTTGAACACTGAAGCTTTCTTT
CDR3 protein: CAWSRGLNTEAFF

V gene: TRBV9
clone size: many
J gene: TRBJ2-7
CDR3 length: 14
D gene: TRBD1
CDR3 DNA: TGTGCCAGCAGCGTAGAGCCACAGGGGGCGAGTCCGTACTTC
CDR3 protein: CASSVEPQGASPYF

V gene: TRBV5-1
clone size: few
J gene: TRBJ2-7
CDR3 length: 14
D gene: NA
CDR3 DNA: TGCGCCAGCAGCTTGGCTTTGGGGGAGGTCGAGCAGTACTTC
CDR3 protein: CASSLALGEVEQYF

V gene: TRBV28
clone size: NA
J gene: TRBJ2-7
CDR3 length: 15
D gene: NA
CDR3 DNA: TGTGCCAGCAGTTTAAGGACTGGTGGGAGGTACGAGCAGTACTTC
CDR3 protein: CASSLRTGGRYEQYF

V gene: TRBV20-1
clone size: NA
J gene: TRBJ1-2
CDR3 length: 11
D gene: NA
CDR3 DNA: TGCAGTGCGAGTTCTCACTATGGCTACACCTTC
CDR3 protein: CSASSHYGYTF

V gene: TRBV2
clone size: NA
J gene: TRBJ2-3
CDR3 length: 14
D gene: NA
CDR3 DNA: TGTGCCAGCGGCAGGGGGGAAAGCACAGATACGCAGTATTTT
CDR3 protein: CASGRGESTDTQYF

V gene: TRBV28
clone size: NA
J gene: TRBJ1-5
CDR3 length: 12
D gene: NA
CDR3 DNA: TGTGCCAGCAGTTTTGGTAAACAGCCCCAGCATTTT
CDR3 protein: CASSFGKQPQHF

V gene: TRBV6-5
clone size: many
J gene: TRBJ1-2
CDR3 length: 13
D gene: NA
CDR3 DNA: TGTGCCAGCAGTGCAACAGTTAGCTATGGCTACACCTTC
CDR3 protein: CASSATVSYGYTF

V gene: TRBV14
clone size: many
J gene: TRBJ1-1
CDR3 length: 15
D gene: NA
CDR3 DNA: TGTGCCAGCAGCCAAGATGTGGGCTTCGTCGGTCGCGCTTTCTTT
CDR3 protein: CASSQDVGFVGRAFF

V gene: TRBV21-1
clone size: NA
J gene: TRBJ2-2
CDR3 length: 14
D gene: NA
CDR3 DNA: TGTGCCAGCAGACCGGGGGTGAACACCGGGGAGCTGTTTTTT
CDR3 protein: CASRPGVNTGELFF

V gene: TRBV6-6
clone size: NA
J gene: TRBJ1-1
CDR3 length: 12
D gene: NA
CDR3 DNA: TGTGCCAGCAGTCTACACAACACTGAAGCTTTCTTT
CDR3 protein: CASSLHNTEAFF

V gene: TRBV19
clone size: NA
J gene: TRBJ1-1
CDR3 length: 15
D gene: TRBD1
CDR3 DNA: TGTGCCAGTAGGAGTGGGACAGGCGTGAGCACTGAAGCTTTCTTT
CDR3 protein: CASRSGTGVSTEAFF

V gene: TRBV2
clone size: NA
J gene: TRBJ1-2
CDR3 length: 14
D gene: NA
CDR3 DNA: TGTGCCAGCAAACAGGGCCGAATTAACTATGGCTACACCTTC
CDR3 protein: CASKQGRINYGYTF

V gene: TRBV30
clone size: NA
J gene: TRBJ1-4
CDR3 length: 14
D gene: TRBD1
CDR3 DNA: TGTGCCTGGAGTACACCAGGGGGGATCGAAAAACTGTTTTTT
CDR3 protein: CAWSTPGGIEKLFF

V gene: TRBV5-1
clone size: few
J gene: TRBJ1-1
CDR3 length: 16
D gene: NA
CDR3 DNA: TGCGCCAGCAGCCCCGCTTCGGGACGGAAGAACACTGAAGCTTTCTTT
CDR3 protein: CASSPASGRKNTEAFF

V gene: TRBV7-6
clone size: few
J gene: TRBJ2-2
CDR3 length: 16
D gene: NA
CDR3 DNA: TGTGCCAGCAGCTTATTCTCGGGTTCGAACACCGGGGAGCTGTTTTTT
CDR3 protein: CASSLFSGSNTGELFF

V gene: TRBV27
clone size: NA
J gene: TRBJ1-5
CDR3 length: 15
D gene: TRBD1
CDR3 DNA: TGTGCCAGCAGTTCGAGACAGGGCAGCAATCAGCCCCAGCATTTT
CDR3 protein: CASSSRQGSNQPQHF

V gene: TRBV28
clone size: NA
J gene: TRBJ2-2
CDR3 length: 15
D gene: TRBD2
CDR3 DNA: TGTGCCAGCAGTTTAGGAACTAGCGGGACCGGGGAGCTGTTTTTT
CDR3 protein: CASSLGTSGTGELFF

V gene: TRBV5-4
clone size: NA
J gene: TRBJ1-2
CDR3 length: 14
D gene: NA
CDR3 DNA: TGTGCCAGCAGCTTGGACCTAAGTAACTATGGCTACACCTTC
CDR3 protein: CASSLDLSNYGYTF

V gene: TRBV4-2
clone size: once
J gene: TRBJ2-4
CDR3 length: 19
D gene: TRBD2
CDR3 DNA: TGTGCCAGCAGCCAGGAACCGACTAGCGGGTACAGGGGTGCAGACATTCAGTACTTC
CDR3 protein: CASSQEPTSGYRGADIQYF

V gene: TRBV5-1
clone size: NA
J gene: TRBJ1-1
CDR3 length: 16
D gene: TRBD1
CDR3 DNA: TGCGCCAGCAGCCCGGGACAGGGAAACATGAACACTGAAGCTTTCTTT
CDR3 protein: CASSPGQGNMNTEAFF

V gene: TRBV5-1
clone size: few
J gene: TRBJ1-1
CDR3 length: 16
D gene: TRBD1
CDR3 DNA: TGCGCCAGCAGCGAAACCGGGACAGGGTGGGACACTGAAGCTTTCTTT
CDR3 protein: CASSETGTGWDTEAFF

V gene: TRBV18
clone size: NA
J gene: TRBJ2-2
CDR3 length: 18
D gene: TRBD1
CDR3 DNA: TGTGCCAGCTCACAATCCCAGGGGGCGGTAATCGACACCGGGGAGCTGTTTTTT
CDR3 protein: CASSQSQGAVIDTGELFF

V gene: TRBV10-3
clone size: once
J gene: TRBJ2-5
CDR3 length: 15
D gene: TRBD2
CDR3 DNA: TGTGCCTCCGCCGGCCTAGCGGTTAACCAAGAGACCCAGTACTTC
CDR3 protein: CASAGLAVNQETQYF

V gene: TRBV2
clone size: NA
J gene: TRBJ2-3
CDR3 length: 15
D gene: NA
CDR3 DNA: TGTGCCAGCAGTGAAAACGGGACTCCTATAAGTACGCAGTATTTT
CDR3 protein: CASSENGTPISTQYF

V gene: TRBV27
clone size: NA
J gene: TRBJ2-2
CDR3 length: 14
D gene: TRBD1
CDR3 DNA: TGTGCCAGCAGTCCGGACAGGGACACCGGGGAGCTGTTTTTT
CDR3 protein: CASSPDRDTGELFF

V gene: TRBV5-1
clone size: NA
J gene: TRBJ2-1
CDR3 length: 16
D gene: TRBD2
CDR3 DNA: TGCGCCAGCAGCTTGGACCAGCGGGGAACCTACAATGAGCAGTTCTTC
CDR3 protein: CASSLDQRGTYNEQFF

V gene: TRBV15
clone size: NA
J gene: TRBJ2-5
CDR3 length: 15
D gene: NA
CDR3 DNA: TGTGCCACCAGCAGGGGGGGGACAGCCGTTGAGACCCAGTACTTC
CDR3 protein: CATSRGGTAVETQYF

V gene: TRBV15
clone size: NA
J gene: TRBJ2-2
CDR3 length: 15
D gene: NA
CDR3 DNA: TGTGCCACCAGCAGAGGGGGCGACAGGATCGGGGAGCTGTTTTTT
CDR3 protein: CATSRGGDRIGELFF

V gene: TRBV2
clone size: NA
J gene: TRBJ1-2
CDR3 length: 13
D gene: NA
CDR3 DNA: TGTGCCAGCAGCATCCGGGACTCCGGCGGCTACACCTTC
CDR3 protein: CASSIRDSGGYTF

V gene: TRBV2
clone size: NA
J gene: TRBJ1-5
CDR3 length: 14
D gene: NA
CDR3 DNA: TGTGCCAGCAGTGTCGGAGGGAGTATAGAGCCCCAGCATTTT
CDR3 protein: CASSVGGSIEPQHF

V gene: TRBV28
clone size: NA
J gene: TRBJ1-1
CDR3 length: 14
D gene: TRBD1
CDR3 DNA: TGTGCCAGTCTCGACCGGGACAGGGCGTCTGAAGCTTTCTTT
CDR3 protein: CASLDRDRASEAFF

V gene: TRBV7-9
clone size: once
J gene: TRBJ2-7
CDR3 length: 15
D gene: NA
CDR3 DNA: TGTGCCAGCAGCCACAAAGGGGAGGTCTCCTACGAGCAGTACTTC
CDR3 protein: CASSHKGEVSYEQYF

V gene: TRBV6-5
clone size: once
J gene: TRBJ1-1
CDR3 length: 14
D gene: NA
CDR3 DNA: TGTGCCAGCAGTAAACAGGGAGCAGGTACTGAAGCTTTCTTT
CDR3 protein: CASSKQGAGTEAFF

V gene: TRBV29-1
clone size: NA
J gene: TRBJ2-3
CDR3 length: 14
D gene: NA
CDR3 DNA: TGCAGCGTTGGGTGGTCGGGGGCCACAGATACGCAGTATTTT
CDR3 protein: CSVGWSGATDTQYF

V gene: TRBV2
clone size: once
J gene: TRBJ2-7
CDR3 length: 12
D gene: NA
CDR3 DNA: TGTGCCAGCAGTGAACTTGGGTACGAGCAGTACTTC
CDR3 protein: CASSELGYEQYF

V gene: TRBV28
clone size: many
J gene: TRBJ1-2
CDR3 length: 15
D gene: NA
CDR3 DNA: TGTGCCAGCAGTTTACCAGGGCGCCATGACTATGGCTACACCTTC
CDR3 protein: CASSLPGRHDYGYTF

V gene: TRBV11-2
clone size: NA
J gene: TRBJ2-1
CDR3 length: 12
D gene: NA
CDR3 DNA: TGTGCCAGCAGCTTAGGAGTCGGGGAGCAGTTCTTC
CDR3 protein: CASSLGVGEQFF

V gene: TRBV7-9
clone size: NA
J gene: TRBJ1-1
CDR3 length: 11
D gene: NA
CDR3 DNA: TGTGCCAGCAGCTTAGTGGGTGAAGCTTTCTTT
CDR3 protein: CASSLVGEAFF